These 25 T cell receptor beta chains share one sample of origin, sequenced in a study of response to subunit inactivated influenza vaccine. TCRdb processed the RT-PCR reads anew with MiXCR; each CDR3 protein has one entry. Here the sample spans 860,000 or so distinct CDR3 sequences, 20% to 25% being singletons. Sequencing used PBMCs from blood, obtained 5 to 6 days after vaccination. The source is a man aged 50 or older who received an inactivated influenza vaccine.

The gene calls are TRBV20-1 and TRBJ2-2, with TRBD2 as a possible D gene (7 bases). V gave up 0 bases and J gave up 3 bases, with 14 bases separating them. The CDR3 has 16 amino acids. CDR1 is DFQATT, CDR2 SNEGSKA, per germline (reference sequence). CDR3 sequence (DNA): TGCAGTGCTAGAGACAGGGGTCGGGAGGACACCGGGGAGCTGTTTTTT. The encoded protein is CSARDRGREDTGELFF.

This chain links TRBV7-8 with TRBJ2-3; TRBD1 matches at 7 bases. CDR1 is SGHVS and CDR2 is FQNEAQ in the germline V gene. The ends lost 2 bases at V and 5 bases at J; junction bases unmatched: 10. CDR3 length equals 16 residues. The DNA for the CDR3 is TGTGCCAGCAGCTTACGTAACAGGGGCTTTCTAGATACGCAGTATTTT. This translates into CASSLRNRGFLDTQYF.

In this sample, this clonotype turned up a few times. The chain carries TRBV7-2 and TRBJ1-5, with TRBD1 as a possible D gene (6 bases). Germline V gene sequence: CDR1 SGHTA, CDR2 FQGNSA. This CDR3 region has 15 residues. Trimming took off 5 bases at V and 4 bases at J, with 15 bases between the two ends. The CDR3 loop is CASSQEPRGNQPQHF. CDR3 nucleotides: TGTGCCAGCAGCCAGGAGCCCAGGGGAAATCAGCCCCAGCATTTT.

Regarding this clonotype: Being one base from a much bigger clone, this may be a read error. V and J are TRBV4-3 and TRBJ2-7, with D possibly being TRBD1 or TRBD2 (5 bases each). CDR1 is LGHNA, CDR2 YSLEER, per germline. V gave up 1 base and J gave up 0 bases, with 10 bases separating them. The CDR3 runs to 15 residues. The CDR3 sequence is CASSQGAGSSYEQYF. The CDR3 DNA sequence: TGCGCCAGCAGCCAAGGGGCAGGGAGCTCCTACGAGCAGTACTTC.

This clonotype came up a few times. This chain connects TRBV5-1 to TRBJ2-5; TRBD2 aligns across 9 bases. Germline V gene lookup returns CDR1 SGHRS and CDR2 YFSETQ. The CDR3 is 15 residues long. With V trimmed by 2 bases and J by 2 bases, 4 bases remained unmatched. The CDR3 protein is CASSFRLAAQETQYF. The CDR3 nucleotides are TGCGCCAGCAGCTTCCGACTAGCGGCTCAAGAGACCCAGTACTTC.

The rearrangement links TRBV20-1 to TRBJ2-7; no definite D call. CDR1 and CDR2 (germline): DFQATT, SNEGSKA (reference sequence). This CDR3 has 14 amino acids. Trimming removed 1 base from V and 3 bases from J, with 13 bases in between. CDR3 protein: CSARGPGYHYEQYF. CDR3 DNA sequence: TGCAGTGCTAGAGGACCGGGCTATCACTACGAGCAGTACTTC.

The J gene is TRBJ2-1, the V gene TRBV11-2; 11 positions agree with TRBD2. Germline-derived CDR1 and CDR2 are SGHAT and FQNNGV. The CDR3 has 16 residues. V shed 7 bases and J 4 bases; nucleotides not matched to a gene: 9. CDR3 amino acids: CASNSLAGGRYNEQFF. The CDR3, as DNA: TGTGCCAGCAACTCGCTAGCGGGAGGTCGATACAATGAGCAGTTCTTC.

This clonotype was seen more than once but under ten times. V and J are TRBV5-1 and TRBJ1-1, with D tentatively TRBD1 (5 bases). Germline V gives CDR1 SGHRS, CDR2 YFSETQ. CDR3 length: 15 amino acids. With 2 bases removed from V and 1 base from J, the gap between germline ends came to 12 bases. CDR3 region: CASSLEGPRNTEAFF. In DNA, the CDR3 is TGCGCCAGCAGCTTAGAGGGACCTCGGAACACTGAAGCTTTCTTT.

This clonotype was seen repeatedly, ten times or more. The chain uses TRBV29-1 and TRBJ2-7; D unresolved. The CDR3 totals 15 residues. Germline loops: CDR1 SQVTM, CDR2 ANQGSEA. V lost 7 bases and J 0 bases, leaving 19 bases between the germline ends. DNA of the CDR3: TGCAGCGCCCAACTCCCGACGACCGGCTCCTACGAGCAGTACTTC. It is translated as CSAQLPTTGSYEQYF.

J is TRBJ2-2 and V is TRBV20-1; 7 bases align to TRBD1. The CDR3 totals 14 residues. V shed 2 bases, J shed 3 bases, and the junction held 3 bases outside the gene matches. The germline CDR1 and CDR2 sequences are DFQATT and SNEGSKA (reference sequence). This CDR3 is CSARPGQYTGELFF. Here the CDR3 DNA reads TGCAGTGCTAGACCGGGACAGTACACCGGGGAGCTGTTTTTT.

The chain carries TRBV7-9 and TRBJ1-6; D is ambiguous. The CDR3 covers 14 residues. Germline CDR1 reads SEHNR; CDR2 reads FQNEAQ (reference sequence). V lost 2 bases and J lost 10, with 12 bases in between. The CDR3 nucleotides are TGTGCCAGCAGCTTACAGTCGACTGGCTCACCCCTCCACTTT. Translation: CASSLQSTGSPLHF.

In its sample, this clonotype was seen a few times. The rearrangement uses TRBV6-5 and TRBJ2-1, with 9 bases that match TRBD2. Germline V CDR1 and CDR2: MNHEY, SVGAGI. CDR3 length: 16 residues. With 0 bases clipped from V and 11 bases from J, the junction kept 11 bases outside the gene matches. Written as DNA, the CDR3 is TGTGCCAGCAGTTACTCGTTCGGGGGAGCGGGGGGTCAGCAGTTCTTC. Translating gives CASSYSFGGAGGQQFF.

This clonotype was seen more than once but under ten times. In DNA form, the CDR3 reads TGCAGCGTTCTGGGACAGAGCACAGATACGCAGTATTTT. This sequence encodes CSVLGQSTDTQYF. The chain has TRBV29-1 and TRBJ2-3; 7 bases match TRBD1. With 5 bases clipped from V and 0 bases from J, the junction kept 2 bases outside the gene matches. The CDR3 is 13 amino acids. The germline V gene encodes CDR1 SQVTM and CDR2 ANQGSEA.

This clonotype occurred a few times. The chain is built from TRBV12-3 or TRBV12-4 and TRBJ2-5, with TRBD2 matching 10 bases. The CDR3 is 15 residues long. Trimming cost V 5 bases and J 5 bases; bases outside gene matches: 8. The CDR3 nucleotides are TGTGCCAGCAGTCAGAGCGGGGGGGCCGGGGAGACCCAGTACTTC. Protein sequence: CASSQSGGAGETQYF.

The chain couples TRBV5-1 to TRBJ1-1; D not resolved. The length of the CDR3 is 13 residues. The germline V and J ends were trimmed by 4 bases and 4 bases, with 11 bases remaining between them. Germline assignment: CDR1 SGHRS and CDR2 YFSETQ. CDR3 in amino acids: CASSLSLLTEAFF. The CDR3 DNA is TGCGCCAGCAGCCTGAGTCTTCTCACTGAAGCTTTCTTT.

This clonotype was observed a few times. The rearrangement links TRBV6-2 or TRBV6-3 to TRBJ2-2; tentatively, D is TRBD1 (5 bases). The CDR3 consists of 16 residues. CDR1 and CDR2 (germline): MNHEY, SVGEGT. Trimming removed 2 bases from V and 1 base from J, with 11 bases in between. The CDR3 DNA follows: TGTGCCAGCAGTTACGATGGCCAGGGGAACACCGGGGAGCTGTTTTTT. Translated: CASSYDGQGNTGELFF.

This chain links TRBV13 with TRBJ2-2, with no clear D. Germline CDR1 is PRHDT and CDR2 is FYEKMQ (reference sequence). This CDR3 comprises 12 residues. V was pared by 1 base and J by 8 bases, with 5 bases between. The CDR3 DNA follows: TGTGCCAGCAGCTTAGATCGTGGGGAGCTGTTTTTT. Its translation: CASSLDRGELFF.

About this clonotype itself: A much larger clonotype is one base distant, so this may be a read error. The chain employs TRBV5-1 and TRBJ1-1; D unclear. This CDR3 comprises 14 residues. Germline values: CDR1 SGHRS, CDR2 YFSETQ. V lost 4 bases and J 7 bases, leaving 17 bases between the germline ends. The CDR3 spells CASSMGSTTSEAFF. DNA of the CDR3: TGCGCCAGCAGCATGGGAAGTACCACTAGTGAAGCTTTCTTT.

This clonotype showed up many times. Here the CDR3 DNA reads TGTGCCAGCAGTAACCGACGGACAGGGGGCATGAACGAGCAGTACTTC. This translates into CASSNRRTGGMNEQYF. This chain links TRBV6-5 with TRBJ2-7; 11 bases align to TRBD1. From germline, CDR1 is MNHEY and CDR2 SVGAGI. The trim removed 5 bases at V and 5 bases at J, leaving 11 bases unmatched. The CDR3 runs to 16 residues.

This rearrangement joins TRBV21-1 to TRBJ2-2; the table's D call of TRBD1 was not tested on the DNA. TRBV21-1 is a known pseudogene. The CDR3 is made up of 17 amino acids. CDR3 bases: TGTGCCAGCAAAGACACCCAGGGGGCGCGGAACACCGGGGAGCTGTTTTTT. Translation gives CASKDTQGARNTGELFF.

V and J are TRBV21-1 and TRBJ2-3; the table's D call, TRBD1, has no DNA check behind it. TRBV21-1 is a known pseudogene. The length of the CDR3 is 17 residues. The CDR3 bases are TGTGCCAGCAGCAACATTAGGGTCGGGGCGTGGACAGATACGCAGTATTTT. This codes for CASSNIRVGAWTDTQYF.

This clonotype was seen more than once but under ten times. The chain links TRBV29-1 to TRBJ2-7; D is possibly TRBD2 (5 bases). Trimming took 4 bases from V and 4 from J, leaving 20 bases between them. The V gene's germline CDR1 is SQVTM and CDR2 ANQGSEA. This CDR3 is built from 15 residues. This CDR3 is CSVGGVLRGPYEQYF. The CDR3 nucleotides read TGCAGCGTTGGAGGAGTTCTCAGAGGGCCTTACGAGCAGTACTTC.

Many counts were recorded for this clonotype. The V gene is TRBV7-2, the J gene TRBJ2-7; D remains ambiguous. This CDR3 has 12 amino acids. Germline CDR1 is SGHTA and CDR2 is FQGNSA. Trimming cost V 5 bases and J 5 bases, with 10 bases left between them. The CDR3: CASSLFFHEQYF. The DNA for the CDR3 is TGTGCCAGCAGCCTCTTCTTTCACGAGCAGTACTTC.

In its sample, this clonotype was seen a few times. The chain is built from TRBV7-2 and TRBJ2-7, with 10 bases fitting TRBD2. Trimming at V came to 4 bases and at J to 4 bases, leaving 7 bases not matched to a gene. This CDR3 is 15 amino acids long. CDR1 is SGHTA, CDR2 FQGNSA, per germline. For the CDR3, the DNA is TGTGCCAGCAGCTGGACGAGCGGGAGGGCGTACGAGCAGTACTTC. It translates to CASSWTSGRAYEQYF.

This clonotype turned up a few times. This chain links TRBV12-3 or TRBV12-4 with TRBJ2-1; 9 nucleotides line up with TRBD1. CDR3 size: 14 residues. V lost 5 bases and J lost 5; bases outside the gene matches: 4. Here the CDR3 DNA reads TGTGCCAGCAGTCCGGACAGGGGTGACAATGAGCAGTTCTTC. Translating gives CASSPDRGDNEQFF.